One sample yielded the 30 T cell receptor beta chains listed below, sequenced in a study of radiotherapy plus CTLA-4 blockade in lung cancer. Generated by immunoSEQ multiplex PCR, the TCRdb table keeps only in-frame clones and is missing some. Among about 49,000 clones, about 88% were seen once, and the ten largest hold 7.8%. The specimen was peripheral blood, collected from a patient treated with radiotherapy plus ipilimumab. The source of these receptors is a human donor with non-small cell lung cancer whose response to radiotherapy plus ipilimumab could not be evaluated.

The chain combines TRBV6-5 with TRBJ1-1; 7 bases fit TRBD1. The CDR3 runs to 12 residues. The germline CDR1 and CDR2 sequences are MNHEY and SVGAGI. With 5 bases clipped from V and 4 bases from J, the junction kept 1 base outside the gene matches. CDR3 residues: CASSPGGTEAFF. As DNA, the CDR3 is TGTGCCAGCAGTCCAGGGGGCACTGAAGCTTTCTTT.

This chain uses TRBV27 with TRBJ1-1; 9 bases agree with TRBD1. V was clipped by 6 bases and J by 3 bases; unmatched bases: 8. CDR1 MNHEY and CDR2 SMNVEV come from the germline V gene (reference sequence). The CDR3 runs 15 residues. CDR3: CASRDRGGGDTEAFF. The DNA for the CDR3 is TGTGCCAGCAGAGACAGGGGGGGTGGGGACACTGAAGCTTTCTTT.

The genes are TRBV7-2 and TRBJ2-3, with a weak D call TRBD1 (6 bases). Germline CDR1 is SGHTA and CDR2 is FQGNSA. V gave up 2 bases and J gave up 2 bases, with 11 bases separating them. The CDR3 covers 15 residues. The CDR3 DNA reads as TGTGCCAGCAGCTTAATGGGGGCCCTCACAGATACGCAGTATTTT. It translates to CASSLMGALTDTQYF.

This clone was counted once. The chain combines TRBV25-1 with TRBJ1-2; perhaps TRBD1 as D (5 bases). This CDR3 spans 15 amino acids. V lost 2 bases and J 5 bases, leaving 15 bases between the germline ends. Germline V lookup: CDR1 MGHDK, CDR2 SYGVNS. The CDR3 loop is CASSEASRDGYGYTF. The CDR3 DNA reads TGTGCCAGCAGTGAAGCGTCCAGGGATGGGTATGGCTACACCTTC.

V usage is TRBV5-1 and J usage is TRBJ1-4; weak D call: TRBD1 (5 bases). There are 14 residues in the CDR3. Trimming shortened V by 4 bases and J by 3 bases, and 10 bases separated the two germline ends. Germline V CDR1 and CDR2: SGHRS, YFSETQ. In DNA, the CDR3 is TGCGCCAGCAGCGGGGGGACGGCTAATGAAAAACTGTTTTTT. It is translated as CASSGGTANEKLFF. The full variable domain, completed using reference TRBV5-1 and TRBJ1-4, is KAGVTQTPRYLIKTRGQQVTLSCSPISGHRSVSWYQQTPGQGLQFLFEYFSETQRNKGNFPGRFSGRQFSNSRSEMNVSTLELGDSALYLCASSGGTANEKLFFGSGTQLSVL.

This sequence joins TRBV13 and TRBJ1-1; TRBD1 might be the D (6 bases). This CDR3 is 17 amino acids long. Looked up from germline, CDR1 is PRHDT and CDR2 is FYEKMQ (reference sequence). Deletions cut 3 bases from V and 3 bases from J, with 20 bases between. CDR3 amino acids: CASSFQGYGGRDTEAFF. The CDR3 region has the DNA TGTGCCAGCAGCTTCCAGGGGTACGGGGGGCGGGACACTGAAGCTTTCTTT.

The CDR3 reads CASSLLVGGGGDTQYF. The CDR3 bases are TGTGCCAGCAGTTTGTTAGTGGGTGGGGGGGGAGATACGCAGTATTTT. This sequence joins TRBV28 and TRBJ2-3, with 7 bases that match TRBD2. Germline assignment: CDR1 MDHEN and CDR2 SYDVKM. Losses at the gene ends were 3 bases for V and 5 bases for J; bases not matched to a gene: 11. The CDR3 is made up of 16 amino acids.

In the case of this clone: An end of the junction differs from the germline gene, which may be a read error. The chain links TRBV7-9 to TRBJ2-1; a weak D match, TRBD2 (5 bases). Germline V lookup: CDR1 SEHNR, CDR2 FQNEAQ (reference sequence). The CDR3 has 12 residues. CDR3 in DNA: TGTGCCAGCAGCTTAGACCAGGAAGGAGGCGTCTTC. Its translation is CASSLDQEGGVF.

The table lists this clone with a few counts. The chain carries TRBV5-6 and TRBJ1-2; D uncertain. The CDR3 runs to 11 residues. The germline gives CDR1 SGHDT, CDR2 YYEEEE. The V gene lost 3 bases and the J gene lost 5 bases, with 5 bases spanning the gap. The CDR3 sequence: CASSSNYGYTF. In nucleotides, the CDR3 is TGTGCCAGCAGCTCCAATTATGGCTACACCTTC. Based on the CDR3 plus reference TRBV5-6 and TRBJ1-2, the full variable domain is DAGVTQSPTHLIKTRGQQVTLRCSPKSGHDTVSWYQQALGQGPQFIFQYYEEEERQRGNFPDRFSGHQFPNYSSELNVNALLLGDSALYLCASSSNYGYTFGSGTRLTVV.

The rearrangement joins TRBV7-8 to TRBJ1-1, with D perhaps TRBD1 (6 bases). The germline CDR1 and CDR2 sequences are SGHVS and FQNEAQ. Trimming stripped 5 bases from V and 4 bases from J, with 11 bases between. The CDR3 runs to 13 residues. CDR3 region: CASSRGGLTEAFF. The CDR3 DNA reads TGTGCCAGCAGCCGCGGGGGGCTCACTGAAGCTTTCTTT.

The chain links TRBV6-1 to TRBJ1-3, with D possibly TRBD1 on 5 matching bases. This CDR3 region has 14 residues. Germline-derived CDR1 and CDR2 are MNHNS and SASEGT. Trimming pared 6 bases from V and 2 bases from J, leaving 11 bases between. The CDR3 reads CASSMTEAGNTIYF. For the CDR3, the DNA is TGTGCCAGCAGCATGACAGAGGCTGGAAACACCATATATTTT.

The chain is built from TRBV18 and TRBJ2-7; TRBD1 might be the D (6 bases). Germline assignment: CDR1 KGHSH and CDR2 LQKENI. There are 15 residues in the CDR3. V lost 2 bases to trimming and J lost 4 bases, with 15 bases between them. The CDR3 reads CASSPSPGHPYEQYF. CDR3 nucleotide sequence: TGTGCCAGCTCACCATCGCCGGGACACCCTTACGAGCAGTACTTC.

As DNA, the CDR3 is TGTGCCAGCAGCGCGGACGAACAGGTGTTCGCCTATGGCTACACCTTC. Translated, it gives CASSADEQVFAYGYTF. The rearrangement links TRBV5-5 to TRBJ1-2, with D tentatively TRBD1 (5 bases). The germline V and J ends were trimmed by 4 bases and 4 bases, with 20 bases remaining between them. The CDR3 spans 16 residues. Germline values: CDR1 SGHKS, CDR2 YYEKEE (reference sequence). Filled out from reference TRBV5-5 and TRBJ1-2, the complete variable domain reads DAGVTQSPTHLIKTRGQQVTLRCSPISGHKSVSWYQQVLGQGPQFIFQYYEKEERGRGNFPDRFSARQFPNYSSELNVNALLLGDSALYLCASSADEQVFAYGYTFGSGTRLTVV.

The V and J genes are TRBV7-8 and TRBJ2-5; no reliable D call. This CDR3 comprises 11 residues. CDR1 is SGHVS and CDR2 is FQNEAQ in the germline V gene. The germline V and J ends were trimmed by 5 bases and 2 bases, with 3 bases remaining between them. The DNA of the CDR3 is TGTGCCAGCAGCCTTCAAGAGACCCAGTACTTC. As protein: CASSLQETQYF. The whole variable domain, filled in from reference TRBV7-8 and TRBJ2-5, reads GAGVSQSPRYKVAKRGQDVALRCDPISGHVSLFWYQQALGQGPEFLTYFQNEAQLDKSGLPSDRFFAERPEGSVSTLKIQRTQQEDSAVYLCASSLQETQYFGPGTRLLVL.

This chain connects TRBV11-3 to TRBJ2-3, with no clear D. CDR3 size: 14 residues. CDR1 is SGHNT and CDR2 is YENEEA in the germline V gene. V was shortened by 4 bases and J by 4 bases, with 12 bases between the two germline ends. For the CDR3, the DNA is TGTGCCAGCAGCTCCACCTCTACAGCAGATACGCAGTATTTT. Amino acid sequence: CASSSTSTADTQYF.

The chain combines TRBV19 with TRBJ1-1; no reliable D call. Germline values: CDR1 LNHDA, CDR2 SQIVND (reference sequence). This CDR3 contains 14 residues. V dropped 4 bases and J dropped 0 bases, with 9 bases sitting between them. The CDR3 spells CASSRSELNTEAFF. Written as DNA, the CDR3 is TGTGCCAGTAGTAGATCTGAGTTGAACACTGAAGCTTTCTTT. The complete variable domain, with remaining parts taken from reference TRBV19 and TRBJ1-1, reads DGGITQSPKYLFRKEGQNVTLSCEQNLNHDAMYWYRQDPGQGLRLIYYSQIVNDFQKGDIAEGYSVSREKKESFPLTVTSAQKNPTAFYLCASSRSELNTEAFFGQGTRLTVV.

This chain links TRBV10-1 with TRBJ2-7; 7 nucleotides align to TRBD2. CDR3 length equals 15 residues. The trim removed 4 bases at V and 7 bases at J, leaving 13 bases unmatched. Germline assignment: CDR1 WNHNN and CDR2 SYGVQD (reference sequence). The CDR3 region has the DNA TGCGCCAGCAGTGGAAGTGGCGCGGGAGAGGATGAGCAGTACTTC. Translation: CASSGSGAGEDEQYF.

The chain recombines TRBV7-8 with TRBJ1-3; D may be TRBD1 (6 bases). This CDR3 spans 16 amino acids. CDR1 is SGHVS and CDR2 is FQNEAQ in the germline V gene. V lost 4 bases, J lost 2 bases, and 15 bases lay in between. The CDR3 DNA sequence: TGTGCCAGCAGCTCACGGGAAACAGGGACTGGAAACACCATATATTTT. It specifies CASSSRETGTGNTIYF.

The chain uses TRBV5-6 and TRBJ2-1; 13 bases fit TRBD2. V trimming: 4 bases; J trimming: 10 bases; junction bases outside the gene matches: 14. The length of the CDR3 is 17 residues. Per germline, CDR1 SGHDT and CDR2 YYEEEE. The CDR3 region is CASSTDPGLAGRGEQFF. CDR3 nucleotides: TGTGCCAGCAGCACCGATCCGGGACTAGCGGGAAGAGGAGAGCAGTTCTTC.

The J gene is TRBJ1-2, the V gene TRBV7-2; 12 bases are shared with TRBD1. This CDR3 contains 14 residues. The ends lost 5 bases at V and 7 bases at J; junction bases unmatched: 5. Germline-derived CDR1 and CDR2 are SGHTA and FQGNSA. CDR3 DNA sequence: TGTGCCAGCAGCGGCGGGACAGGGGGCTCTGGCTACACCTTC. The encoded protein is CASSGGTGGSGYTF.

This rearrangement joins TRBV7-2 to TRBJ1-2; 9 bases are shared with TRBD1. The ends lost 5 bases at V and 7 bases at J; junction bases unmatched: 2. Germline values: CDR1 SGHTA, CDR2 FQGNSA. The CDR3 totals 12 residues. This chain's CDR3 is CASSEGQGGYTF. As DNA, the CDR3 is TGTGCCAGCAGCGAGGGACAGGGTGGCTACACCTTC.

V is TRBV7-9 and J is TRBJ1-4; D gene ambiguous. Trimming took off 5 bases at V and 4 bases at J, with 11 bases between the two ends. This CDR3 has 14 amino acids. Germline CDR1 and CDR2: SEHNR and FQNEAQ (reference sequence). The CDR3 DNA reads TGTGCCAGCAGCCCGCGCTCTAGTAATGAAAAACTGTTTTTT. Protein: CASSPRSSNEKLFF.

This sequence joins TRBV7-9 and TRBJ1-1; no clear D. V was pared by 2 bases and J by 11 bases, with 9 bases between. This CDR3 region has 11 residues. CDR1 is SEHNR, CDR2 FQNEAQ, per germline (reference sequence). The CDR3 coding sequence is TGTGCCAGCAGCTTACGGGGATGGGCTTTCTTT. It codes for CASSLRGWAFF.

J is TRBJ2-7 and V is TRBV29-1, with 8 bases that match TRBD1. CDR3 length: 14 amino acids. Trimming at V came to 4 bases and at J to 5 bases, leaving 10 bases not matched to a gene. Germline V lookup: CDR1 SQVTM, CDR2 ANQGSEA. The CDR3 region has the DNA TGCAGCGTTGTGAGGGGGACAGGTTTCGACGAGCAGTACTTC. Encoded protein: CSVVRGTGFDEQYF.

V and J are TRBV27 and TRBJ1-2, with 7 positions matching TRBD1. V shed 4 bases, J shed 5 bases, and the junction held 7 bases outside the gene matches. Germline V gives CDR1 MNHEY, CDR2 SMNVEV (reference sequence). This CDR3 is built from 14 residues. CDR3 in amino acids: CASSYSGTAYGYTF. As DNA, the CDR3 is TGTGCCAGCAGTTACTCCGGGACAGCTTATGGCTACACCTTC.

This clone has only one observation. The rearrangement uses TRBV28 and TRBJ2-5, with 8 bases that match TRBD1. Judging by the DNA end, TRBJ2-7 fits better; the J call may be wrong. This CDR3 has 15 amino acids. Germline CDR1 and CDR2: MDHEN and SYDVKM. The CDR3 spells CASSLDRGQSYEQYF. For the CDR3, the DNA is TGTGCCAGCAGTCTCGACAGGGGTCAGTCCTACGAGCAGTACTTC.

The V and J genes are TRBV6-6 and TRBJ1-1; D call uncertain. Germline lookup yields CDR1 MNHNY and CDR2 SVGAGI (reference sequence). Trimming cost V 2 bases and J 4 bases, with 14 bases left between them. This CDR3 is built from 15 residues. CDR3 nucleotide sequence: TGTGCCAGCAGTTACCCAGGAGGGCATTCCACTGAAGCTTTCTTT. This translates into CASSYPGGHSTEAFF.

This clone was seen just once. The chain employs TRBV28 and TRBJ2-3; maybe TRBD2 (5 bases). The CDR3 length is 15 residues. Germline loops: CDR1 MDHEN, CDR2 SYDVKM. Trimming cost V 8 bases and J 1 base, with 16 bases left between them. The CDR3 DNA is TGTGCCAGCGTTAAGAGAGGGCCCGGCACAGATACGCAGTATTTT. It encodes CASVKRGPGTDTQYF.

The chain combines TRBV9 with TRBJ2-2; D is perhaps TRBD1 (7 bases). Germline V CDR1 and CDR2: SGDLS, YYNGEE. Trimming removed 4 bases from V and 4 bases from J, with 17 bases in between. The CDR3 is 16 residues long. The CDR3 loop is CASSSVIQGGTGELFF. The DNA for the CDR3 is TGTGCCAGCAGCAGCGTAATCCAGGGGGGCACCGGGGAGCTGTTTTTT.

The V and J genes are TRBV2 and TRBJ1-4; TRBD1 matches 7 bases. The CDR3 covers 15 residues. Trimming at V came to 6 bases and at J to 8 bases, leaving 12 bases not matched to a gene. Germline-derived CDR1 and CDR2 are SNHLY and FYNNEI. CDR3 residues: CASRGMSGGWEKLFF. Written as DNA, the CDR3 is TGTGCCAGCAGGGGGATGTCAGGGGGTTGGGAAAAACTGTTTTTT.